This T cell receptor (beta chain) was obtained from a study of blood T cell repertoires in COVID-19. Turning to the study itself: Sites in the United States, Italy and Spain provided acute and convalescent COVID-19 samples. Nucleic acid was either cDNA or gDNA, and it came from T cells, B-cell-depleted T cells, or PBMCs.

Repertoires were generated with immunoSEQ multiplex PCR, while TCRdb's copy carries only in-frame clones and drops some. This table holds about 150,000 clones, approximately 86% found once. The table lists this clone with a few counts. V dropped 2 bases and J dropped 3 bases, with 12 bases sitting between them. Germline CDR1 SGDLS, CDR2 YYNGEE. This CDR3 contains 15 residues. This chain connects TRBV9 to TRBJ1-5, with a weak D call TRBD1 (5 bases). The sequence was collected from a woman between 40 and 50 years old who had been exposed to COVID-19. The sample comprised PBMCs or T cells enriched from blood (not recorded which). CDR3 region: CASSVDGGFNQPQHF. The DNA of the CDR3 is TGTGCCAGCAGCGTGGACGGGGGGTTCAATCAGCCCCAGCATTTT.